The T cell receptor beta chain under discussion was sequenced for a study of long-term antiretroviral therapy in people with HIV. The CDR3 loop spans 17 amino acids. The germline V gene has CDR1 SGHDN and CDR2 FVKESK. Trimming stripped 1 base from V and 4 bases from J, with 17 bases between. Running of the v3.0 immunoSEQ assay took place at survey level. TCRdb's copy holds only in-frame clones and misses some; the assay was immunoSEQ multiplex PCR. The sample has under 45,000 clones, around 84% seen once; the top ten hold roughly 5%. The source is a woman aged 25 to 39 with HIV. This sequence joins TRBV14 and TRBJ2-1; D uncertain. The sample was unsorted PBMCs, taken roughly 2.9 years before starting antiretroviral therapy. CDR3 in DNA: TGTGCCAGCAGCCAAGCCCCCGAAGACCGATATTACAATGAGCAGTTCTTC. This gives the protein CASSQAPEDRYYNEQFF.